One TCR beta chain is described in this entry. Per the germline V gene, CDR1 is SGHNT and CDR2 is YYREEE (reference sequence). This CDR3 region has 16 residues. With V trimmed by 4 bases and J by 9 bases, 11 bases remained unmatched. Per the authors' pipeline: Nucleated cell number was recorded as an estimate derived from reference gene primer amplification. Data came from immunoSEQ multiplex PCR; TCRdb stores just in-frame clones and leaves some out. The V and J calls and clone size come from that table; D and trimming were worked out from the DNA. The table includes approximately 260,000 clones, 89% detected once. These data come from a study of blood T cell repertoires in COVID-19. Study-wide context: Sites in the United States, Italy and Spain provided acute and convalescent COVID-19 samples. Sample material is recorded as cDNA or gDNA derived from T cells, B-cell-depleted T cells, or PBMCs.

This receptor was identified in a man aged 45-60 years with acute or convalescent COVID-19. The chain joins TRBV5-4 to TRBJ2-1; 12 bases line up with TRBD2. The specimen sequenced was peripheral blood. CDR3 sequence: CASSPEPSGGASEQFF. The CDR3 DNA sequence: TGTGCCAGCAGCCCAGAACCTAGCGGGGGGGCCTCTGAGCAGTTCTTC.